These T cell receptor beta chains were read from a single sample in a study of shared clonotypes between healthy human individuals. Clones were sequenced by immunoSEQ multiplex PCR, and TCRdb holds only the in-frame ones, with some missing. The profile shows about 610,000 clones, roughly 97% of them singletons. Sequencing was carried out using naive CD4+ T cells sorted from blood. The receptors come from a young woman in good health. CDR3s include the opening cysteine and the closing phenylalanine or tryptophan. The D gene is left open where the match is weak. Clone size is given for some rows only: seen once, a few or many times, or a class if the clone is expanded.

d_call: -
clone_size: -
j_call: TRBJ1-2
v_call: TRBV28
cdr3_aa: CASSFIATFYGYTF
cdr3_nt: TGTGCCAGCAGTTTCATCGCTACCTTCTATGGCTACACCTTC

d_call: -
clone_size: -
j_call: TRBJ1-5
v_call: TRBV27
cdr3_aa: CASSIIPPGIGSYSNQPQHF
cdr3_nt: TGTGCCAGCAGCATTATTCCCCCGGGGATTGGGTCTTATAGCAATCAGCCCCAGCATTTT

d_call: -
clone_size: -
j_call: TRBJ2-7
v_call: TRBV6-1
cdr3_aa: CASSEGSTIDEQYF
cdr3_nt: TGTGCCAGCAGTGAAGGCTCGACGATCGACGAGCAGTACTTC

d_call: TRBD1
clone_size: -
j_call: TRBJ1-4
v_call: TRBV5-1
cdr3_aa: CASRFGDRDGEKLFF
cdr3_nt: TGCGCCAGCAGGTTCGGTGACAGGGATGGTGAAAAACTGTTTTTT

d_call: TRBD1
clone_size: -
j_call: TRBJ1-2
v_call: TRBV5-1
cdr3_aa: CASSTGVDYGYTF
cdr3_nt: TGCGCCAGCAGCACAGGGGTGGACTATGGCTACACCTTC

d_call: TRBD2
clone_size: once
j_call: TRBJ2-5
v_call: TRBV5-8
cdr3_aa: CASSRGAGGAETQYF
cdr3_nt: TGTGCCAGCAGCCGAGGAGCGGGAGGGGCAGAGACCCAGTACTTC

d_call: -
clone_size: -
j_call: TRBJ2-1
v_call: TRBV10-1
cdr3_aa: CASSTGEGVDEQFF
cdr3_nt: TGCGCCAGCAGTACCGGAGAGGGCGTTGATGAGCAGTTCTTC

d_call: -
clone_size: -
j_call: TRBJ2-3
v_call: TRBV11-3
cdr3_aa: CASSSGRTSTDTQYF
cdr3_nt: TGTGCCAGCAGCTCGGGGCGGACTAGCACAGATACGCAGTATTTT

d_call: -
clone_size: -
j_call: TRBJ2-7
v_call: TRBV6-1
cdr3_aa: CASSSPSGIYEQYF
cdr3_nt: TGTGCCAGCAGTTCGCCGTCGGGTATATACGAGCAGTACTTC

d_call: TRBD1
clone_size: once
j_call: TRBJ2-3
v_call: TRBV10-1
cdr3_aa: CASGPGQWTDTQYF
cdr3_nt: TGCGCCAGCGGGCCGGGACAGTGGACAGATACGCAGTATTTT

d_call: -
clone_size: -
j_call: TRBJ2-1
v_call: TRBV2
cdr3_aa: CASGGRETKNEQFF
cdr3_nt: TGTGCCAGCGGGGGGCGGGAGACTAAGAATGAGCAGTTCTTC

d_call: TRBD2
clone_size: -
j_call: TRBJ2-3
v_call: TRBV2
cdr3_aa: CASSPGLAGTDTQYF
cdr3_nt: TGTGCCAGCAGTCCGGGACTAGCGGGCACAGATACGCAGTATTTT

d_call: -
clone_size: once
j_call: TRBJ1-1
v_call: TRBV9
cdr3_aa: CASSRTQGGVMNTEAFF
cdr3_nt: TGTGCCAGCAGCAGAACCCAAGGGGGGGTCATGAACACTGAAGCTTTCTTT

d_call: TRBD2
clone_size: -
j_call: TRBJ2-1
v_call: TRBV4-2
cdr3_aa: CASSQPTSGSPYNEQFF
cdr3_nt: TGTGCCAGCAGCCAACCGACTAGCGGGAGCCCATACAATGAGCAGTTCTTC

d_call: -
clone_size: once
j_call: TRBJ1-2
v_call: TRBV28
cdr3_aa: CASYSSGINGYTF
cdr3_nt: TGTGCCAGCTACTCTTCAGGGATCAATGGCTACACCTTC

d_call: TRBD1
clone_size: once
j_call: TRBJ1-2
v_call: TRBV19
cdr3_aa: CASSKGNRGYGYTF
cdr3_nt: TGTGCCAGTAGTAAGGGGAACAGGGGCTATGGCTACACCTTC

d_call: -
clone_size: -
j_call: TRBJ1-2
v_call: TRBV28
cdr3_aa: CASSFRDLIYGYTF
cdr3_nt: TGTGCCAGCAGTTTCAGGGACCTAATCTATGGCTACACCTTC

d_call: TRBD2
clone_size: -
j_call: TRBJ2-2
v_call: TRBV7-3
cdr3_aa: CASRSSGVNTGELFF
cdr3_nt: TGTGCCAGCAGGAGTAGCGGGGTTAACACCGGGGAGCTGTTTTTT

d_call: TRBD1
clone_size: -
j_call: TRBJ1-4
v_call: TRBV6-1
cdr3_aa: CASRYGTVNEKLFF
cdr3_nt: TGTGCCAGCAGATACGGGACAGTTAATGAAAAACTGTTTTTT

d_call: -
clone_size: once
j_call: TRBJ1-1
v_call: TRBV5-4
cdr3_aa: CASSFIGLNTEAFF
cdr3_nt: TGTGCCAGCAGCTTTATAGGGCTGAACACTGAAGCTTTCTTT

d_call: TRBD2
clone_size: -
j_call: TRBJ2-1
v_call: TRBV28
cdr3_aa: CASSSPEAGLNNEQFF
cdr3_nt: TGTGCCAGCAGTTCCCCGGAAGCGGGGTTAAACAATGAGCAGTTCTTC

d_call: -
clone_size: -
j_call: TRBJ2-5
v_call: TRBV27
cdr3_aa: CASSFSDRQTQYF
cdr3_nt: TGTGCCAGCAGTTTCTCGGACCGCCAGACCCAGTACTTC

d_call: TRBD1
clone_size: -
j_call: TRBJ1-5
v_call: TRBV19
cdr3_aa: CASGDREQPQHF
cdr3_nt: TGTGCCAGCGGGGACAGAGAGCAGCCCCAGCATTTT

d_call: TRBD1
clone_size: -
j_call: TRBJ2-3
v_call: TRBV28
cdr3_aa: CASSSGQAGTNTQYF
cdr3_nt: TGTGCCAGCAGTTCGGGACAGGCCGGCACAAATACGCAGTATTTT